This T cell receptor beta chain was captured by sequencing in a study of long-term antiretroviral therapy in people with HIV. Study-level findings and limits: Dominating the repertoire at all time points were the clones that expanded before ART.

With survey level as its setting, the immunoSEQ assay was v3.0. Sequencing used immunoSEQ multiplex PCR; TCRdb keeps in-frame clones, though not all of them. The data show some 16,000 clones, approximately 90% seen once. V lost 1 base and J lost 5; bases outside the gene matches: 6. Per the germline V gene, CDR1 is SGHRS and CDR2 is YFSETQ. The CDR3 extends over 15 amino acids. Points on this clone: Its antigen is as yet unknown.

The sequencing used unsorted PBMCs, collected 0.7 years before starting antiretroviral therapy. V and J are TRBV5-1 and TRBJ2-3; 8 nucleotides line up with TRBD2. The receptor was isolated from a man aged 50 or older with HIV. CDR3 nucleotides: TGCGCCAGCAGCTTGTATCCGGGGGGGGAAGATACGCAGTATTTT. This translates into CASSLYPGGEDTQYF.